Each of the 29 T cell receptor beta chains below was sequenced from the same sample in a study of T-cell memory formation after mild COVID-19. TCRdb re-called the 5' RACE reads through MiXCR, storing one row per CDR3 protein. The repertoire includes some 150,000 distinct CDR3 sequences, 19% of them detected once, and 2% to 2.5% sits in the top ten. Sequenced: PBMCs or a T cell subset sorted from them (not recorded which). These receptor sequences come from an adult woman who had mild COVID-19 (a few samples of this study predate the infection). Cell type and time point are not known.

This clonotype was counted a few times. V gene TRBV12-3 or TRBV12-4 combines with J gene TRBJ1-3; unclear D gene. V was clipped by 6 bases and J by 2 bases, with 11 bases between them. CDR3 length: 14 amino acids. The CDR3 here is CASRGRTAGNTIYF. CDR3 coding DNA: TGTGCCAGCAGGGGAAGGACTGCTGGAAACACCATATATTTT.

This clonotype was seen many times. The chain recombines TRBV20-1 with TRBJ2-7; tentatively, D is TRBD1 or TRBD2 (6 bases each). This CDR3 has 14 amino acids. In germline, CDR1 is DFQATT, CDR2 SNEGSKA (reference sequence). The ends were cut back, 1 base at V and 0 bases at J, with 10 bases in the middle. CDR3: CSARGGGLSYEQYF. CDR3 DNA sequence: TGCAGTGCTAGAGGAGGGGGGCTCTCCTACGAGCAGTACTTC.

This clonotype has a count of ten or more. This rearrangement joins TRBV7-2 to TRBJ2-3; TRBD2 might be the D (6 bases). Germline CDR1 SGHTA, CDR2 FQGNSA. The CDR3 has 16 residues. The V and J ends lost 2 bases and 1 base respectively, with 13 bases between them. The CDR3 loop reads CASSLTWTTRTDTQYF. CDR3 in DNA: TGTGCCAGCAGCTTAACCTGGACTACCCGCACAGATACGCAGTATTTT.

The chain is built from TRBV12-3 or TRBV12-4 and TRBJ2-2, with D unresolved. Trimming removed 0 bases from V and 7 bases from J, with 9 bases in between. The CDR3 contains 14 residues. The CDR3 DNA follows: TGTGCCAGCAGTTTAGCGGAAACCTTCGGGGAGCTGTTTTTT. Its protein is CASSLAETFGELFF.

This clonotype was recorded a few times. The chain has TRBV9 and TRBJ2-3; TRBD2 might be the D (6 bases). Germline loops: CDR1 SGDLS, CDR2 YYNGEE. The CDR3 extends over 16 amino acids. V was trimmed by 4 bases and J by 2 bases, leaving 17 bases between them. In DNA form, the CDR3 reads TGTGCCAGCAGCCTTACAGCGGGCCGTAACACAGATACGCAGTATTTT. It yields the protein CASSLTAGRNTDTQYF. Drawing the rest from reference TRBV9 and TRBJ2-3, the complete variable domain is DSGVTQTPKHLITATGQRVTLRCSPRSGDLSVYWYQQSLDQGLQFLIQYYNGEERAKGNILERFSAQQFPDLHSELNLSSLELGDSALYFCASSLTAGRNTDTQYFGPGTRLTVL.

The chain couples TRBV4-3 to TRBJ1-2; 8 bases align to TRBD1. The CDR3 length is 17 residues. Unmatched junction bases numbered 10, after V lost 0 bases and J lost 4 bases. From germline, CDR1 is LGHNA and CDR2 YSLEER. CDR3: CASSQDHYGTGIYGYTF. CDR3 DNA sequence: TGCGCCAGCAGCCAAGATCATTATGGGACAGGCATCTATGGCTACACCTTC.

The chain couples TRBV5-1 to TRBJ2-3; tentatively, D is TRBD1 or TRBD2 (5 bases each). V was cut by 0 bases and J by 3 bases, with 11 bases left in between. CDR1 and CDR2 from the germline V gene are SGHRS and YFSETQ. The CDR3 has 15 amino acids. CDR3: CASSLDLWGTDTQYF. In DNA form, the CDR3 reads TGCGCCAGCAGCTTGGACTTGTGGGGGACAGATACGCAGTATTTT.

V gene TRBV5-4 combines with J gene TRBJ2-2, with 8 bases aligning to TRBD1. There are 14 residues in the CDR3. Germline V gene data show CDR1 as SGHNT and CDR2 as YYREEE (reference sequence). The V gene end was trimmed by 2 bases and the J gene end by 6 bases; junction bases not matched to a gene: 3. CDR3 sequence reads: CASSFRQGPGELFF. The CDR3 region has the DNA TGTGCCAGCAGCTTTCGACAGGGGCCCGGGGAGCTGTTTTTT.

This clonotype was observed at least ten times. The chain links TRBV20-1 to TRBJ2-3; no clear D. The germline V gene encodes CDR1 DFQATT and CDR2 SNEGSKA (reference sequence). The CDR3 consists of 13 residues. V was pared by 2 bases and J by 6 bases, with 12 bases between. The CDR3 reads CSARPSPPDTQYF. The CDR3 DNA reads TGCAGTGCTAGACCTAGTCCCCCGGATACGCAGTATTTT.

This clonotype was seen a handful of times. This chain links TRBV12-3 or TRBV12-4 with TRBJ2-1; possibly TRBD1 for D (6 bases). V was clipped by 6 bases and J by 4 bases, with 16 bases between them. The CDR3 covers 15 residues. The CDR3 reads CASSLRSQGYNEQFF. CDR3 sequence (DNA): TGTGCCAGCAGCCTTCGTTCCCAGGGGTACAATGAGCAGTTCTTC.

This clonotype showed up just a few times. The rearrangement links TRBV14 to TRBJ2-3; D gene ambiguous. CDR1 and CDR2 (germline): SGHDN, FVKESK. V lost 6 bases, J lost 6 bases, and 16 bases lay in between. CDR3 size: 14 residues. This chain's CDR3 is CASSRQLRQDTQYF. Written as DNA, the CDR3 is TGTGCCAGCAGTCGCCAACTCCGTCAGGATACGCAGTATTTT.

The V gene is TRBV12-3 or TRBV12-4, the J gene TRBJ1-5; D possibly corresponds to TRBD1 (6 bases). This CDR3 comprises 14 residues. The ends were cut back, 4 bases at V and 5 bases at J, with 12 bases in the middle. CDR3 sequence (DNA): TGTGCCAGCAGTTACAGGGCAGACTATCAGCCCCAGCATTTT. Amino acid sequence: CASSYRADYQPQHF.

This clonotype was counted between two and nine times. V gene TRBV5-1 combines with J gene TRBJ1-1, with unresolved D. The CDR3 runs to 12 residues. Germline values: CDR1 SGHRS, CDR2 YFSETQ. V lost 2 bases and J lost 5, with 7 bases in between. The CDR3 DNA is TGCGCCAGCAGCTTCGTGGGGACTGAAGCTTTCTTT. Its translation is CASSFVGTEAFF. Combining the CDR3 with reference TRBV5-1 and TRBJ1-1 gives the whole variable domain KAGVTQTPRYLIKTRGQQVTLSCSPISGHRSVSWYQQTPGQGLQFLFEYFSETQRNKGNFPGRFSGRQFSNSRSEMNVSTLELGDSALYLCASSFVGTEAFFGQGTRLTVV.

J is TRBJ2-2 and V is TRBV10-3; 8 bases are a match to TRBD1. J gave up 1 base and V 6 bases, and 4 bases lay outside the gene matches. This CDR3 is 15 amino acids long. The germline V gene has CDR1 ENHRY and CDR2 SYGVKD. Here the CDR3 reads CAIRSDRENTGELFF. Written as DNA, the CDR3 is TGTGCCATCAGATCGGACAGGGAGAACACCGGGGAGCTGTTTTTT.

This clonotype was seen a few times. The J gene is TRBJ2-4, the V gene TRBV20-1, with 9 bases aligning to TRBD2. This CDR3 has 17 residues. Germline CDR1 is DFQATT and CDR2 is SNEGSKA (reference sequence). Trimming at V came to 0 bases and at J to 0 bases, leaving 6 bases not matched to a gene. The CDR3 DNA follows: TGCAGTGCTAGAGATCAGGGGACTAGCCTAGCCAAAAACATTCAGTACTTC. It encodes CSARDQGTSLAKNIQYF.

This clonotype was seen many times. CDR3 sequence reads: CASSQDYTDTQYF. CDR3 nucleotides: TGCGCCAGCAGCCAAGACTACACAGATACGCAGTATTTT. The chain uses TRBV4-1 and TRBJ2-3; D not certain. Trimming took 0 bases from V and 2 from J, leaving 3 bases between them. CDR1 MGHRA and CDR2 YSYEKL come from the germline V gene. This CDR3 has 13 residues.

This clonotype was counted a few times. The chain joins TRBV30 to TRBJ2-1, with D possibly being TRBD2 (6 bases). Germline CDR1 and CDR2: GTSNPN and SVGIG (reference sequence). Between the trimmed V and J ends, which lost 4 bases and 7 bases, there was a span of 29 bases. The CDR3 length is 18 residues. The CDR3, as DNA: TGTGCCTGGAATCAAGGCAGGGTCACTGGCCGGGGGTGGAATGAGCAGTTCTTC. It encodes CAWNQGRVTGRGWNEQFF.

This clonotype showed up just a few times. This chain links TRBV7-9 with TRBJ2-3; weak D call: TRBD1 (6 bases). CDR1 is SEHNR, CDR2 FQNEAQ, per germline (reference sequence). The V end lost 5 bases, the J end lost 6 bases, and 9 bases lay between the germline ends. CDR3 length equals 12 residues. The CDR3 protein is CASSRQVDTQYF. CDR3 DNA: TGTGCCAGCAGCAGACAGGTCGATACGCAGTATTTT.

The chain couples TRBV9 to TRBJ2-1, with TRBD1 matching 8 bases. CDR1 and CDR2 from the germline V gene are SGDLS and YYNGEE. The CDR3 length is 15 residues. V lost 0 bases, J lost 15 bases, and 14 bases stayed unmatched. The CDR3 spells CASSVGAGGDADRFF. The CDR3 region has the DNA TGTGCCAGCAGCGTAGGGGCAGGGGGCGACGCAGATCGGTTCTTC.

This clonotype was counted between two and nine times. V and J are TRBV4-2 and TRBJ2-3, with D possibly TRBD1 on 6 matching bases. The germline V gene has CDR1 LGHNA and CDR2 YNFKEQ. The V end was cut by 3 bases, the J end by 7 bases, with 17 bases between. This CDR3 has 15 amino acids. The CDR3 bases are TGTGCCAGCAGCCACCCGGACAGCCCCCCTTATACGCAGTATTTT. Its protein is CASSHPDSPPYTQYF.

The table lists this clonotype with a few counts. The rearrangement links TRBV20-1 to TRBJ2-3; D possibly uses TRBD1 or TRBD2 (5 bases each). Trimming removed 1 base at V and 0 bases at J, with 11 bases between. CDR1 is DFQATT, CDR2 SNEGSKA, per germline (reference sequence). The CDR3 is 15 amino acids. The CDR3 sequence is CSARGGSTSTDTQYF. As DNA, the CDR3 is TGCAGTGCTAGAGGGGGGAGCACTAGCACAGATACGCAGTATTTT.

This clonotype was counted between two and nine times. The V call is TRBV29-1, the J call TRBJ2-5; D may be TRBD2 (6 bases). CDR3 length: 14 residues. The ends were cut back, 8 bases at V and 5 bases at J, with 21 bases in the middle. CDR1 is SQVTM, CDR2 ANQGSEA, per germline. The CDR3 region is CSLRPGPGGETQYF. CDR3 nucleotide sequence: TGCAGCCTGAGGCCGGGGCCCGGAGGGGAGACCCAGTACTTC.

The chain combines TRBV25-1 with TRBJ2-1; 11 bases fit TRBD2. Germline lookup yields CDR1 MGHDK and CDR2 SYGVNS. V was pared by 2 bases and J by 6 bases, with 12 bases of the junction left unmatched. This CDR3 contains 18 residues. The CDR3 DNA sequence: TGTGCCAGCAGTGAAACTAGCGGGAGTAGTAGGGGGGTCAATGAGCAGTTCTTC. Encoded protein: CASSETSGSSRGVNEQFF.

The chain links TRBV4-3 to TRBJ2-1; TRBD2 might be the D (6 bases). Trimming removed 2 bases from V and 2 bases from J, with 16 bases in between. The CDR3 contains 17 residues. The germline CDR1 and CDR2 sequences are LGHNA and YSLEER. CDR3 DNA sequence: TGCGCCAGCAGCCAAACCCCCGGCGGGGCAACCTACAATGAGCAGTTCTTC. Its protein product is CASSQTPGGATYNEQFF.

The chain uses TRBV20-1 and TRBJ1-1; D remains ambiguous. Deletions cut 2 bases from V and 1 base from J, with 5 bases between. CDR3 length: 12 residues. Per germline, CDR1 DFQATT and CDR2 SNEGSKA (reference sequence). The DNA of the CDR3 is TGCAGTGCTAGAAGCCCGAACACTGAAGCTTTCTTT. This sequence encodes CSARSPNTEAFF.

In this sample, this clonotype turned up a few times. V is TRBV5-1 and J is TRBJ2-3, with D maybe TRBD2 (5 bases). This CDR3 is built from 16 residues. Germline V gene sequence: CDR1 SGHRS, CDR2 YFSETQ. V lost 0 bases and J 0 bases, leaving 11 bases between the germline ends. The CDR3: CASSLAQERSTDTQYF. For the CDR3, the DNA is TGCGCCAGCAGCTTGGCGCAGGAGCGGAGCACAGATACGCAGTATTTT. The full variable domain, in which reference TRBV5-1 and TRBJ2-3 provide the parts outside the CDR3, is KAGVTQTPRYLIKTRGQQVTLSCSPISGHRSVSWYQQTPGQGLQFLFEYFSETQRNKGNFPGRFSGRQFSNSRSEMNVSTLELGDSALYLCASSLAQERSTDTQYFGPGTRLTVL.

This clonotype was detected many times. The V gene is TRBV7-8, the J gene TRBJ1-2; D unclear. The CDR3 is 18 amino acids. With 1 base removed from V and 0 bases from J, the gap between germline ends came to 18 bases. Germline V gene sequence: CDR1 SGHVS, CDR2 FQNEAQ. The CDR3 is CASSLDLLRAHSNYGYTF. CDR3 nucleotides: TGTGCCAGCAGCTTAGATCTTTTGCGGGCCCACTCTAACTATGGCTACACCTTC.

This clonotype was picked up a small number of times. V and J are TRBV21-1 and TRBJ2-3; the D call of TRBD2 is as the table states it, not checked on the DNA. TRBV21-1 is given as a pseudogene. The CDR3 sequence is 18 residues long. The DNA of the CDR3 is TGTGCCAGCAGCAAAGAGGGGAGACTAGCGGCAAGCACAGATACGCAGTATTTT. This codes for CASSKEGRLAASTDTQYF.

This sequence joins TRBV4-1 and TRBJ1-1; TRBD1 might be the D (5 bases). Deletions cut 2 bases from V and 5 bases from J, with 15 bases between. The CDR3 runs to 15 residues. Germline loops: CDR1 MGHRA, CDR2 YSYEKL. The CDR3 reads CASSQPGRRWTEAFF. Here the CDR3 DNA reads TGCGCCAGCAGCCAACCGGGACGGAGGTGGACTGAAGCTTTCTTT.